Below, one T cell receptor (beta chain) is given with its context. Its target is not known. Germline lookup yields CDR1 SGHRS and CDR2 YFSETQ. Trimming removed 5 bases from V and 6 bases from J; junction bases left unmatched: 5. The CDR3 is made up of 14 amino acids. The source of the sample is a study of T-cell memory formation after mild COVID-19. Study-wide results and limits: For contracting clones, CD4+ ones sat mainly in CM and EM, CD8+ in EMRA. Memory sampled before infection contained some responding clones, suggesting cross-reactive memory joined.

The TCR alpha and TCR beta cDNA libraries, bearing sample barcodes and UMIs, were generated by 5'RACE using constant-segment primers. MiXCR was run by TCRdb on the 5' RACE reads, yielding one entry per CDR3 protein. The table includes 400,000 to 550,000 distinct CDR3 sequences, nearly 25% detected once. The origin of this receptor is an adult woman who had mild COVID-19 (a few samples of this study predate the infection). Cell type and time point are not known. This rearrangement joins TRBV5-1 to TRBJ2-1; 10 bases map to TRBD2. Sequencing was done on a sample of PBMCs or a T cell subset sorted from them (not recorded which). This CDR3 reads CASSSGGTSNEQFF. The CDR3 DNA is TGCGCCAGCAGTAGCGGGGGGACTTCCAATGAGCAGTTCTTC.